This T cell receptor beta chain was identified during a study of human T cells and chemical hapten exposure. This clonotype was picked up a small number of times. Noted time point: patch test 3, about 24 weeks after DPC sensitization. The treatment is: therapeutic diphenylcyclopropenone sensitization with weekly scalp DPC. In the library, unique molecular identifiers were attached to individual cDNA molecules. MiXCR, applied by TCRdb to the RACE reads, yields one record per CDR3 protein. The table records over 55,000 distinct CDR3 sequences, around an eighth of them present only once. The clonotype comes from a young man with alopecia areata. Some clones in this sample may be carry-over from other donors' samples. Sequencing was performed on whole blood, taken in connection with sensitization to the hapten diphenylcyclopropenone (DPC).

The CDR3 coding sequence is TGTGCCAGCAGCTTTACTAGCGGCAATGAGCAGTTCTTC. Protein sequence: CASSFTSGNEQFF. The chain has TRBV7-2 and TRBJ2-1; 8 nucleotides match TRBD2. This CDR3 comprises 13 residues. V lost 3 bases and J lost 6; bases outside the gene matches: 1. CDR1 is SGHTA and CDR2 is FQGNSA in the germline V gene.